This T cell receptor beta chain was identified in a study of T cell responses to AZD1222 COVID-19 vaccine. V shed 2 bases and J 6 bases; nucleotides not matched to a gene: 4. The CDR3 consists of 14 residues. CDR1 and CDR2 from the germline V gene are SQVTM and ANQGSEA. Here immunoSEQ multiplex PCR was the method, and the copy in TCRdb shows in-frame clones only, minus some. The sample has more than 90,000 clones; approximately 89% are singletons. This sequence joins TRBV29-1 and TRBJ2-2; 9 bases map to TRBD1. Here the sequenced sample was peripheral blood, taken 28 days after the second AZD1222 dose. This receptor was identified in an adult who received the AZD1222 COVID-19 vaccine. Here the CDR3 reads CSVESGTGSGELFF. The CDR3 region has the DNA TGCAGCGTTGAATCCGGGACAGGGTCCGGGGAGCTGTTTTTT.